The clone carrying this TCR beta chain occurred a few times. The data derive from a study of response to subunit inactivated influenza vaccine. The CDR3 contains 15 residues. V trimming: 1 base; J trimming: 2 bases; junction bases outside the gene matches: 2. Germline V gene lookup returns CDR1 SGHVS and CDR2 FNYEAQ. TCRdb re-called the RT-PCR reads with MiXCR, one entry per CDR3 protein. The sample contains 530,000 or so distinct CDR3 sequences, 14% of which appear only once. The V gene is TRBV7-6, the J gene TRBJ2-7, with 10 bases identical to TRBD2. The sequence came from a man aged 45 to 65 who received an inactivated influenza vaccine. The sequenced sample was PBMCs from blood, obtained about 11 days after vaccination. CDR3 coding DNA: TGTGCCAGCAGCTTAGAGAGCGGGGGGGCCTACGAGCAGTACTTC. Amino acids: CASSLESGGAYEQYF.